One sample yielded the 21 T cell receptor beta chains listed below, sequenced in a study of blood T cell repertoires in COVID-19. The protocol was immunoSEQ multiplex PCR, while the TCRdb copy is restricted to in-frame clones and leaves out a portion. Seen here are about 120,000 clones, around 76% observed once, and the top ten hold about 2.1%. Material: peripheral blood. The receptors derive from a man aged 70-80 years with acute or convalescent COVID-19.

This clone was observed a single time. The chain employs TRBV6-5 and TRBJ1-5, with unresolved D. Deletions cut 2 bases from V and 5 bases from J, with 16 bases between. CDR3 length: 16 amino acids. Germline loops: CDR1 MNHEY, CDR2 SVGAGI. Here the CDR3 DNA reads TGTGCCAGCAGTTACAGGAGACCCCCCGGGGATCAGCCCCAGCATTTT. This codes for CASSYRRPPGDQPQHF.

This rearrangement joins TRBV6-1 to TRBJ2-2; D gene ambiguous. V was cut by 1 base and J by 4 bases, with 10 bases left in between. CDR1 is MNHNS, CDR2 SASEGT, per germline. This CDR3 comprises 15 residues. CDR3 in amino acids: CASSEVGQSTGELFF. The CDR3 DNA reads TGTGCCAGCAGTGAAGTTGGGCAGAGCACCGGGGAGCTGTTTTTT.

This chain joins TRBV4-3 and TRBJ2-1; 8 nucleotides match TRBD2. The CDR3 totals 16 residues. V shed 3 bases, J shed 6 bases, and the junction held 10 bases outside the gene matches. Germline assignment: CDR1 LGHNA and CDR2 YSLEER. In nucleotides, the CDR3 is TGCGCCAGCAGCCACCCTCCCGGGGGGGCCTTCAATGAGCAGTTCTTC. Translation: CASSHPPGGAFNEQFF.

V gene TRBV25-1 combines with J gene TRBJ1-2; D remains ambiguous. The CDR3 covers 11 residues. CDR1 is MGHDK and CDR2 is SYGVNS in the germline V gene. Trimming took 5 bases from V and 2 from J, leaving 3 bases between them. The CDR3 loop is CASSLNYGYTF. In DNA form, the CDR3 reads TGTGCCAGCAGTCTCAACTATGGCTACACCTTC.

The chain uses TRBV6-5 and TRBJ2-3; D is uncertain. CDR1 and CDR2 (germline): MNHEY, SVGAGI. Trimming removed 6 bases from V and 1 base from J, with 11 bases in between. The CDR3 loop spans 14 amino acids. The CDR3 spells CASRWSRGTDTQYF. The CDR3, as DNA: TGTGCCAGCAGGTGGTCGCGCGGCACAGATACGCAGTATTTT.

This clone was found once. V is TRBV5-8 and J is TRBJ1-4, with 7 nucleotides matching TRBD1. Germline V gene lookup returns CDR1 SGHTS and CDR2 YDEGEE. This CDR3 is 14 amino acids long. After removal of 6 bases from V and 8 bases from J, the junction contained 10 bases not matched to a gene. The CDR3 bases are TGTGCCAGCACCCCCTGGCAGGGGGAAGAAAAACTGTTTTTT. It is translated as CASTPWQGEEKLFF.

The sample holds one count of this clone. V usage is TRBV3-1 (or the pseudogene TRBV3-2) and J usage is TRBJ2-5; the match to TRBD2 covers 7 bases. J gave up 5 bases and V 0 bases, and 6 bases lay outside the gene matches. This CDR3 contains 15 residues. Germline values: CDR1 LGHDT, CDR2 YNNKEL (reference sequence). CDR3 protein: CASSQDRARGETQYF. CDR3 coding DNA: TGTGCCAGCAGCCAAGATCGGGCGCGGGGGGAGACCCAGTACTTC.

The rearrangement links TRBV5-6 to TRBJ1-1, with 9 bases fitting TRBD1. The CDR3 consists of 14 residues. V lost 3 bases and J lost 5; bases outside the gene matches: 5. Germline V gives CDR1 SGHDT, CDR2 YYEEEE. CDR3: CASSYRQGGTEAFF. The CDR3 coding sequence is TGTGCCAGCAGCTACCGACAGGGGGGGACTGAAGCTTTCTTT.

This chain uses TRBV9 with TRBJ1-1; D might be TRBD1 (5 bases). CDR1 is SGDLS and CDR2 is YYNGEE in the germline V gene. This CDR3 contains 12 residues. V lost 6 bases and J lost 4, with 10 bases in between. The CDR3 sequence is CASMRGGTEAFF. The CDR3, as DNA: TGTGCCAGCATGAGGGGAGGCACTGAAGCTTTCTTT.

This chain links TRBV19 with TRBJ1-3; D is possibly TRBD1 (6 bases). Looked up from germline, CDR1 is LNHDA and CDR2 is SQIVND (reference sequence). The V end was cut by 8 bases, the J end by 0 bases, with 20 bases between. This CDR3 comprises 17 residues. This chain's CDR3 is CASVSPRQVLSGNTIYF. The CDR3 DNA reads TGTGCCAGTGTTAGCCCCCGACAGGTCCTCTCTGGAAACACCATATATTTT.

The rearrangement links TRBV21-1 to TRBJ2-7; the table's D gene call, TRBD1, was not cross checked with the DNA. TRBV21-1 is listed as a pseudogene. CDR3 length equals 14 residues. The CDR3 bases are TGTGCCAGCAGCAAAGCGGACAGATCCTACGAGCAGTACTTC. Protein product: CASSKADRSYEQYF.

This chain uses TRBV25-1 with TRBJ1-5; 7 positions agree with TRBD1. The CDR3 runs 15 residues. Trimming removed 3 bases from V and 5 bases from J; junction bases left unmatched: 7. Germline V gives CDR1 MGHDK, CDR2 SYGVNS. The CDR3 sequence is CASSEPGRGYQPQHF. The CDR3, as DNA: TGTGCCAGCAGTGAGCCCGGCAGGGGGTATCAGCCCCAGCATTTT.

This chain joins TRBV28 and TRBJ2-7; 10 bases fit TRBD1. V shed 5 bases and J 4 bases; nucleotides not matched to a gene: 8. The CDR3 contains 15 residues. Germline V lookup: CDR1 MDHEN, CDR2 SYDVKM. CDR3 sequence reads: CASSIQGQGLYEQYF. CDR3 nucleotides: TGTGCCAGCAGTATTCAGGGACAGGGGTTATACGAGCAGTACTTC.

The chain recombines TRBV25-1 with TRBJ1-2; 8 bases fit TRBD1. V gave up 7 bases and J gave up 6 bases; unmatched junction bases: 10. Germline lookup yields CDR1 MGHDK and CDR2 SYGVNS. The CDR3 totals 14 residues. CDR3 residues: CASTRAGGYDGYTF. CDR3 DNA sequence: TGTGCCAGCACCCGGGCAGGGGGCTACGATGGCTACACCTTC.

This clone was detected once. This chain joins TRBV5-4 and TRBJ2-7; the match to TRBD1 covers 9 bases. Germline V gives CDR1 SGHNT, CDR2 YYREEE (reference sequence). This CDR3 is 13 amino acids long. Trimming at V came to 4 bases and at J to 5 bases, leaving 4 bases not matched to a gene. The CDR3 sequence: CASSPDRGHEQYF. The CDR3 coding sequence is TGTGCCAGCAGCCCGGACAGGGGACACGAGCAGTACTTC.

V is TRBV15 and J is TRBJ1-1; the D gene is possibly TRBD1 (5 bases). Germline assignment: CDR1 LNHNV and CDR2 YYDKDF (reference sequence). Trimming cost V 8 bases and J 1 base, with 11 bases left between them. The CDR3 loop spans 13 amino acids. This CDR3 is CATAGEANTEAFF. The CDR3 bases are TGTGCCACCGCGGGGGAGGCGAACACTGAAGCTTTCTTT.

CDR3 region: CASSLAGGFTDTQYF. CDR3 in DNA: TGTGCCAGCAGTTTAGCGGGGGGCTTCACAGATACGCAGTATTTT. This rearrangement joins TRBV28 to TRBJ2-3; TRBD2 aligns across 8 bases. The CDR3 is 15 amino acids. V was clipped by 2 bases and J by 2 bases; unmatched bases: 3. In germline, CDR1 is MDHEN, CDR2 SYDVKM.

This clone was counted between two and nine times. V gene TRBV5-5 combines with J gene TRBJ1-2; D is uncertain. Trimming shortened V by 0 bases and J by 6 bases, and 15 bases separated the two germline ends. This CDR3 contains 15 residues. Per the germline V gene, CDR1 is SGHKS and CDR2 is YYEKEE (reference sequence). The CDR3 DNA reads TGTGCCAGCAGCTTGGGGACCCGACTAGTACATGGCTACACCTTC. Amino acid sequence: CASSLGTRLVHGYTF.

This chain uses TRBV4-3 with TRBJ2-7; D not resolved. Germline values: CDR1 LGHNA, CDR2 YSLEER. This CDR3 region has 14 residues. Deletions cut 4 bases from V and 1 base from J, with 11 bases between. The CDR3 protein is CASSLAERSYEQYF. CDR3 nucleotide sequence: TGCGCCAGCAGCCTCGCGGAGAGATCCTACGAGCAGTACTTC.

The rearrangement joins TRBV7-3 to TRBJ2-1; D perhaps matches TRBD2 (5 bases). Germline CDR1 SGHTA, CDR2 FQGTGA. This CDR3 has 17 residues. The ends were cut back, 3 bases at V and 0 bases at J, with 15 bases in the middle. Written as DNA, the CDR3 is TGTGCCAGCAGCTTGAGCGGTACAACCCGCTCCTACAATGAGCAGTTCTTC. Residues: CASSLSGTTRSYNEQFF.

The chain couples TRBV9 to TRBJ2-7, with a tentative D call TRBD2 (6 bases). In germline, CDR1 is SGDLS, CDR2 YYNGEE. Trimming took off 2 bases at V and 0 bases at J, with 12 bases between the two ends. The CDR3 is made up of 15 amino acids. The CDR3 bases are TGTGCCAGCAGCGTCGGGGGTTTGAGCTCCTACGAGCAGTACTTC. Translated: CASSVGGLSSYEQYF.